Below are 15 T cell receptor beta chains sequenced from a single sample in a study of blood T cell repertoires in COVID-19. Using immunoSEQ multiplex PCR, the repertoire was profiled, and TCRdb retains in-frame clones only, with some absent. The profile shows approximately 54,000 clones, roughly 76% of them singletons. The sequencing input was peripheral blood. The source is a woman between 55 and 75 years old with acute or convalescent COVID-19.

This clone has just one count. The V and J genes are TRBV5-8 and TRBJ2-6; no definite D call. Germline assignment: CDR1 SGHTS and CDR2 YDEGEE. The CDR3 spans 17 residues. Trimming took off 0 bases at V and 0 bases at J, with 10 bases between the two ends. The CDR3 coding sequence is TGTGCCAGCAGCTTGGGGAGATTTAGCTCTGGGGCCAACGTCCTGACTTTC. Protein: CASSLGRFSSGANVLTF.

This chain joins TRBV4-1 and TRBJ1-5; D not certain. The germline V gene encodes CDR1 MGHRA and CDR2 YSYEKL. CDR3 length: 13 residues. Trimming stripped 4 bases from V and 7 bases from J, with 11 bases between. CDR3 in DNA: TGCGCCAGCAGCCCGGAGACCAGACAGCCCCAGCATTTT. Protein product: CASSPETRQPQHF.

V and J are TRBV14 and TRBJ2-7, with 7 bases that match TRBD1. Germline-derived CDR1 and CDR2 are SGHDN and FVKESK. V dropped 2 bases and J dropped 2; count of bases not matched to a gene: 6. The CDR3 is 15 residues long. CDR3 sequence reads: CASSQPGQRTYEQYF. The CDR3 coding sequence is TGTGCCAGCAGCCAACCGGGACAGCGCACCTACGAGCAGTACTTC.

The rearrangement joins TRBV2 to TRBJ2-7; 7 bases are shared with TRBD1. The V segment lost 6 bases and the J segment 6 bases; nucleotides outside the gene matches: 14. The CDR3 covers 15 residues. Looked up from germline, CDR1 is SNHLY and CDR2 is FYNNEI. The CDR3 sequence is CASSRDSGGSGEQYF. The CDR3 DNA follows: TGTGCCAGCAGCCGGGACAGCGGCGGATCTGGCGAGCAGTACTTC.

This chain uses TRBV21-1 with TRBJ2-7; the listed D gene, TRBD1, was not tested against the DNA. TRBV21-1 counts as a pseudogene. This CDR3 region has 16 residues. Here the CDR3 DNA reads TGTGCCAGCAGCAAAGAAAGGAGACAGGGAACCTACGAGCAGTACTTC. Translating gives CASSKERRQGTYEQYF.

The CDR3 spells CASSEDGRAGDEQFF. The CDR3 nucleotides are TGTGCCAGCAGTGAAGACGGGAGGGCCGGGGATGAGCAGTTCTTC. The chain links TRBV2 to TRBJ2-1; 8 nucleotides agree with TRBD2. The V and J ends lost 1 base and 8 bases, in that order; junction bases with no gene match: 7. The CDR3 totals 15 residues. Germline-derived CDR1 and CDR2 are SNHLY and FYNNEI.

The CDR3 coding sequence is TGTGCCAGTAAGGCTAGGACAGAAAACAATGAGCAGTTCTTC. Residues: CASKARTENNEQFF. The V call is TRBV19, the J call TRBJ2-1; D perhaps matches TRBD1 (6 bases). Per germline, CDR1 LNHDA and CDR2 SQIVND (reference sequence). V lost 7 bases to trimming and J lost 5 bases, with 15 bases between them. There are 14 residues in the CDR3. Supplemented by reference TRBV19 and TRBJ2-1, the full variable domain reads DGGITQSPKYLFRKEGQNVTLSCEQNLNHDAMYWYRQDPGQGLRLIYYSQIVNDFQKGDIAEGYSVSREKKESFPLTVTSAQKNPTAFYLCASKARTENNEQFFGPGTRLTVL.

The chain has TRBV11-2 and TRBJ1-1, with D possibly matching TRBD1 (6 bases). The V end lost 5 bases, the J end lost 1 base, and 17 bases lay between the germline ends. Germline V gene lookup returns CDR1 SGHAT and CDR2 FQNNGV. The length of the CDR3 is 16 residues. DNA for the CDR3: TGTGCCAGCAGCATAAACAGGGCCCTGAGGAACACTGAAGCTTTCTTT. This codes for CASSINRALRNTEAFF.

This chain connects TRBV7-9 to TRBJ2-7, with D possibly being TRBD1 (6 bases). CDR1 SEHNR and CDR2 FQNEAQ come from the germline V gene (reference sequence). This CDR3 has 14 amino acids. V was cut by 2 bases and J by 2 bases, with 10 bases left in between. CDR3 in amino acids: CASSLSQGPYEQYF. The CDR3 nucleotides read TGTGCCAGCAGCTTAAGTCAGGGGCCCTACGAGCAGTACTTC.

The V gene is TRBV5-1, the J gene TRBJ1-1; 9 bases are a match to TRBD1. The CDR3 consists of 16 residues. Germline V gene lookup returns CDR1 SGHRS and CDR2 YFSETQ. V shed 4 bases and J 0 bases; nucleotides not matched to a gene: 7. The CDR3 is CASSLTGTGMNTEAFF. The DNA for the CDR3 is TGCGCCAGCAGCCTTACCGGGACAGGGATGAACACTGAAGCTTTCTTT.

This clone was counted a few times. The chain is built from TRBV9 and TRBJ2-3, with TRBD2 matching 9 bases. Germline-derived CDR1 and CDR2 are SGDLS and YYNGEE. With 3 bases clipped from V and 6 bases from J, the junction kept 11 bases outside the gene matches. The CDR3 is 16 residues long. The CDR3 here is CASSGRGGALGDTQYF. In DNA form, the CDR3 reads TGTGCCAGCAGCGGGCGGGGGGGAGCCTTAGGCGATACGCAGTATTTT.

This chain joins TRBV19 and TRBJ2-2, with TRBD2 matching over 8 bases. Germline CDR1 reads LNHDA; CDR2 reads SQIVND (reference sequence). With 1 base clipped from V and 1 base from J, the junction kept 2 bases outside the gene matches. This CDR3 is built from 16 residues. CDR3 sequence: CASSIAGTRNTGELFF. CDR3 in DNA: TGTGCCAGTAGTATAGCTGGGACTAGGAACACCGGGGAGCTGTTTTTT.

This chain joins TRBV11-2 and TRBJ2-5; 9 positions match TRBD1. Germline CDR1 is SGHAT and CDR2 is FQNNGV. V lost 5 bases, J lost 5 bases, and 6 bases stayed unmatched. The CDR3 is 14 amino acids. In nucleotides, the CDR3 is TGTGCCAGCAGCCTCTCTACAGGGGGCGAGACCCAGTACTTC. Residues: CASSLSTGGETQYF.

V and J are TRBV6-2 or TRBV6-3 and TRBJ1-5, with unresolved D. V lost 4 bases and J 0 bases, leaving 10 bases between the germline ends. CDR3 length equals 15 residues. From germline, CDR1 is MNHEY and CDR2 SVGEGT. The CDR3 loop reads CASSLGLTSNQPQHF. The CDR3 nucleotides are TGTGCCAGCAGTTTAGGACTGACTAGCAATCAGCCCCAGCATTTT.

This clone appeared many times. The rearrangement uses TRBV5-1 and TRBJ1-5, with 10 bases identical to TRBD1. CDR3 length: 14 residues. V shed 4 bases, J shed 7 bases, and the junction held 5 bases outside the gene matches. The germline V gene has CDR1 SGHRS and CDR2 YFSETQ. This CDR3 reads CASSPGTGEQPQHF. The CDR3, as DNA: TGCGCCAGCAGCCCAGGGACAGGGGAACAGCCCCAGCATTTT. The whole variable domain, filled in from reference TRBV5-1 and TRBJ1-5, reads KAGVTQTPRYLIKTRGQQVTLSCSPISGHRSVSWYQQTPGQGLQFLFEYFSETQRNKGNFPGRFSGRQFSNSRSEMNVSTLELGDSALYLCASSPGTGEQPQHFGDGTRLSIL.